Shown below are 7 T cell receptor beta chains from a single sample sequenced in a study of T cell changes during pregnancy in multiple sclerosis. Measured with immunoSEQ multiplex PCR; TCRdb has only the in-frame clones, and not every one. The sample includes around 80,000 clones, approximately 93% of them seen just once. This specimen consisted of peripheral blood, obtained in the second trimester of pregnancy. These receptors came from a female donor in good health, enrolled as a control in a pregnancy study.

This clone was detected only once. The genes are TRBV7-9 and TRBJ2-2; 8 nucleotides line up with TRBD1. Per germline, CDR1 SEHNR and CDR2 FQNEAQ (reference sequence). The CDR3 consists of 13 residues. Germline trimming cut 5 bases from V and 5 bases from J; bases unmatched to any gene: 1. The CDR3 DNA reads as TGTGCCAGCAGCCGACAGGGGACCGGGGAGCTGTTTTTT. Translation gives CASSRQGTGELFF.

The chain joins TRBV5-4 to TRBJ2-3, with a tentative D call TRBD1 (5 bases). Trimming cost V 4 bases and J 0 bases, with 12 bases left between them. Germline assignment: CDR1 SGHNT and CDR2 YYREEE (reference sequence). The CDR3 is 15 amino acids. CDR3 residues: CASSPDSVSTDTQYF. The CDR3 DNA reads as TGTGCCAGCAGCCCTGACAGCGTTAGCACAGATACGCAGTATTTT. Combining the CDR3 with reference TRBV5-4 and TRBJ2-3 gives the whole variable domain ETGVTQSPTHLIKTRGQQVTLRCSSQSGHNTVSWYQQALGQGPQFIFQYYREEENGRGNFPPRFSGLQFPNYSSELNVNALELDDSALYLCASSPDSVSTDTQYFGPGTRLTVL.

The rearrangement links TRBV2 to TRBJ2-5, with D maybe TRBD2 (5 bases). CDR1 and CDR2 (germline): SNHLY, FYNNEI. The germline V and J ends were trimmed by 6 bases and 5 bases, with 16 bases remaining between them. The CDR3 covers 14 residues. CDR3 sequence (DNA): TGTGCCAGCAGGGTAGGAGGACTGGCGGAGACCCAGTACTTC. It encodes CASRVGGLAETQYF.

V gene TRBV2 combines with J gene TRBJ2-3, with D possibly matching TRBD2 (5 bases). Deletions cut 4 bases from V and 1 base from J, with 15 bases between. The CDR3 contains 16 residues. Germline loops: CDR1 SNHLY, CDR2 FYNNEI. CDR3 coding DNA: TGTGCCAGCAGTGTAGAGACTACCTCCGGCACAGATACGCAGTATTTT. As protein: CASSVETTSGTDTQYF.

This chain links TRBV5-4 with TRBJ2-1; 8 bases match TRBD2. Germline assignment: CDR1 SGHNT and CDR2 YYREEE (reference sequence). V was clipped by 2 bases and J by 7 bases; unmatched bases: 5. CDR3 size: 14 residues. The CDR3 DNA reads as TGTGCCAGCAGCTTTATGCTAGCGGGTAATGAGCAGTTCTTC. This translates into CASSFMLAGNEQFF.

The chain uses TRBV28 and TRBJ2-7; 9 nucleotides align to TRBD1. Germline CDR1 reads MDHEN; CDR2 reads SYDVKM. Unmatched junction bases numbered 9, after V lost 5 bases and J lost 7 bases. The length of the CDR3 is 14 residues. CDR3 coding DNA: TGTGCCAGCAGTGATACAGGGGGCGAAATAGAGCAGTACTTC. This gives the protein CASSDTGGEIEQYF.

In its sample, this clone was seen once. The chain is built from TRBV28 and TRBJ2-3, with 7 bases that match TRBD2. The junction had 9 bases not matched to a gene; V was cut back by 3 bases and J by 0 bases. Germline lookup yields CDR1 MDHEN and CDR2 SYDVKM. The CDR3 is 17 amino acids. CDR3 sequence: CASSFQSSGTSTDTQYF. As DNA, the CDR3 is TGTGCCAGCAGTTTCCAATCTAGCGGAACTAGCACAGATACGCAGTATTTT.